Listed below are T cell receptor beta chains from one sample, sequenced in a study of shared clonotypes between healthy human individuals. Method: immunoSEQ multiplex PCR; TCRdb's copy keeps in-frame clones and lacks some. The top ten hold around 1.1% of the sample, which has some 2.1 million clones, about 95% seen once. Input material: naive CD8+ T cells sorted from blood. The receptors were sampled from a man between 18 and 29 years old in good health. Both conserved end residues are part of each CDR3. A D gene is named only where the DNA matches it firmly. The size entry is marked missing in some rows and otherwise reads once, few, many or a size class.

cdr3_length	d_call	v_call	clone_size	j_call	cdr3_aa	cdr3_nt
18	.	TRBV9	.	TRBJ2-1	CASSANPILTVKNNEQFF	TGTGCCAGCAGCGCAAATCCGATCCTGACAGTAAAGAACAATGAGCAGTTCTTC
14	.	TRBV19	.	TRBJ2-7	CASSLQGPTYEQYF	TGTGCCAGTAGTTTACAGGGTCCTACCTACGAGCAGTACTTC
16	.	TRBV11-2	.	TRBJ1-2	CASSSPLGGTFYGYTF	TGTGCCAGCAGCTCCCCCCTAGGTGGGACCTTTTATGGCTACACCTTC
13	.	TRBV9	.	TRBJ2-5	CASGPGAEETQYF	TGTGCCAGCGGGCCGGGGGCCGAAGAGACCCAGTACTTC
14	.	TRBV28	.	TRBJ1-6	CASSSPGYNSPLHF	TGTGCCAGCAGTTCCCCGGGGTATAATTCACCCCTCCACTTT
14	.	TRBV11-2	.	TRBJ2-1	CASSLLASLDEQFF	TGTGCCAGCAGCTTACTGGCTAGCCTGGATGAGCAGTTCTTC
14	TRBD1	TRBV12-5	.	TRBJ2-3	CASGSGQITDTQYF	TGTGCTAGTGGTTCGGGACAGATCACAGATACGCAGTATTTT
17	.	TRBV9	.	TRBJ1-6	CASSVGGDVWGNSPLHF	TGTGCCAGCAGCGTAGGCGGAGACGTCTGGGGAAATTCACCCCTCCACTTT
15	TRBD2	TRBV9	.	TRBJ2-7	CASSLGTSGSYEQYF	TGTGCCAGCAGCCTGGGGACTAGCGGGAGTTACGAGCAGTACTTC
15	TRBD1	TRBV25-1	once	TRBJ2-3	CASSPTGVTTDTQYF	TGTGCCAGCAGTCCTACAGGGGTTACCACAGATACGCAGTATTTT
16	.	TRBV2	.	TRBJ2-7	CASSEGTGARSYEQYF	TGTGCCAGCAGTGAAGGGACCGGGGCCCGATCCTACGAGCAGTACTTC
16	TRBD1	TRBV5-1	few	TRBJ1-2	CASSSDRTGSVYGYTF	TGCGCCAGCAGCTCAGATCGGACAGGGAGTGTCTATGGCTACACCTTC
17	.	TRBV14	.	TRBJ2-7	CASSQEAWTPNAYEQYF	TGTGCCAGCAGCCAAGAGGCCTGGACCCCGAATGCCTACGAGCAGTACTTC
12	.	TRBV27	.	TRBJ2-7	CASSPGLYPQYF	TGTGCCAGCAGTCCGGGTCTTTACCCCCAGTACTTC
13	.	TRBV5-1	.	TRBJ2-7	CASSLDLSYEQYF	TGCGCCAGCAGCCTGGACCTCTCCTACGAGCAGTACTTC
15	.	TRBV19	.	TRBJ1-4	CASKGERATNEKLFF	TGTGCCAGTAAAGGGGAACGTGCAACTAATGAAAAACTGTTTTTT
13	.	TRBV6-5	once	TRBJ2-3	CASSSPGTDTQYF	TGTGCCAGCAGTTCCCCTGGCACAGATACGCAGTATTTT
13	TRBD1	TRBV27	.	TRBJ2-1	CASSATGVHEQFF	TGTGCCAGCAGTGCGACAGGGGTTCATGAGCAGTTCTTC
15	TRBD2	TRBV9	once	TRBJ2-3	CASSVVAGGTDTQYF	TGTGCCAGCAGCGTTGTAGCGGGAGGAACAGATACGCAGTATTTT
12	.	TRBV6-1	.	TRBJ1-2	CASSEGPGGYTF	TGTGCCAGCAGTGAAGGGCCGGGCGGCTACACCTTC
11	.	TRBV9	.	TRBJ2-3	CASSESDTQYF	TGTGCCAGCAGCGAGTCAGATACGCAGTATTTT
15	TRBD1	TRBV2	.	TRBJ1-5	CASSLSGQGNQPQHF	TGTGCCAGCAGCCTTTCGGGACAGGGCAATCAGCCCCAGCATTTT
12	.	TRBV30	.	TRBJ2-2	CAWSPYTGELFF	TGTGCCTGGAGTCCTTACACCGGGGAGCTGTTTTTT
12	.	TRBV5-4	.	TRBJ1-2	CASTGTHYGYTF	TGTGCCAGCACAGGGACCCACTATGGCTACACCTTC
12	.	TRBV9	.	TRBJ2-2	CASSRGPGELFF	TGTGCCAGCAGCCGTGGGCCCGGGGAGCTGTTTTTT
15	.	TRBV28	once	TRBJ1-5	CASSHRTGPNQPQHF	TGTGCCAGCAGTCACCGGACGGGACCCAATCAGCCCCAGCATTTT
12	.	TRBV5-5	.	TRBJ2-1	CASSLAGDEQFF	TGTGCCAGCAGCTTGGCGGGGGATGAGCAGTTCTTC
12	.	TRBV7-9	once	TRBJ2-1	CASSLGGGEQFF	TGTGCCAGCAGCTTAGGGGGTGGGGAGCAGTTCTTC
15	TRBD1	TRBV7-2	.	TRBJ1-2	CASSLDRTGGTGYTF	TGTGCCAGCAGCTTAGATAGGACAGGGGGGACGGGCTACACCTTC
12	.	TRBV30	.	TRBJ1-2	CAWNQVSDGYTF	TGTGCCTGGAACCAGGTGTCCGACGGCTACACCTTC
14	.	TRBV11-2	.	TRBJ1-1	CASSLDLHGTEAFF	TGTGCCAGCAGCTTGGATCTTCACGGGACTGAAGCTTTCTTT
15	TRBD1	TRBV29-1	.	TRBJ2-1	CSVEDPGTGFNEQFF	TGCAGCGTTGAAGACCCCGGGACAGGGTTCAATGAGCAGTTCTTC
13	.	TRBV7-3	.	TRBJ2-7	CASSPGPTYEQYF	TGTGCCAGCAGCCCCGGGCCCACCTACGAGCAGTACTTC
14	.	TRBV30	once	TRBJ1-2	CAWSVGTVNYGYTF	TGTGCCTGGAGTGTGGGCACAGTCAACTATGGCTACACCTTC
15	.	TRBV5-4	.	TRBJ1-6	CASSLGGLGDSPLHF	TGTGCCAGCAGCTTGGGGGGTCTTGGGGATTCACCCCTCCACTTT
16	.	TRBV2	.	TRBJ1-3	CASSLEKGLSGNTIYF	TGTGCCAGCAGCCTAGAAAAGGGGCTCTCTGGAAACACCATATATTTT
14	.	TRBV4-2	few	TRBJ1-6	CASSQDQPPFTLHF	TGTGCCAGCAGCCAAGACCAGCCCCCGTTCACCCTCCACTTT
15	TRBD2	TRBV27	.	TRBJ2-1	CASSFLLAGANEQFF	TGTGCCAGCAGTTTTCTGCTAGCGGGAGCCAATGAGCAGTTCTTC
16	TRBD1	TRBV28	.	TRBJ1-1	CASSPWDSLRNTEAFF	TGTGCCAGCAGTCCTTGGGACAGCCTACGAAACACTGAAGCTTTCTTT
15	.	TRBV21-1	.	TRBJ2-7	CASSKVRSPSYEQYF	TGTGCCAGCAGCAAAGTAAGGAGTCCCTCCTACGAGCAGTACTTC
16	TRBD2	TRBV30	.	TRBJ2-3	CAWSVGVAGLTDTQYF	TGTGCCTGGAGTGTAGGGGTAGCGGGACTCACAGATACGCAGTATTTT
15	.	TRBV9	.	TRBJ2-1	CASSVEGVPYNEQFF	TGTGCCAGCAGCGTAGAAGGTGTCCCCTACAATGAGCAGTTCTTC
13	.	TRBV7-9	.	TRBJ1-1	CASSLDGLAEAFF	TGTGCCAGCAGCTTAGACGGGTTGGCTGAAGCTTTCTTT
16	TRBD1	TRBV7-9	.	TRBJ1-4	CASSLRVDREGEKLFF	TGTGCCAGCAGCTTAAGGGTCGACAGGGAAGGGGAAAAACTGTTTTTT
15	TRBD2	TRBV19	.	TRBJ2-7	CASSSLAGGSHEQYF	TGTGCCAGTAGTTCCCTAGCGGGGGGCAGTCACGAGCAGTACTTC
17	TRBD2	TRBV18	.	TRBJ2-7	CASSPELAGGFTYEQYF	TGTGCCAGCTCACCAGAACTAGCGGGGGGGTTTACCTACGAGCAGTACTTC
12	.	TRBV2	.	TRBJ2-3	CASTTRPDTQYF	TGTGCCAGCACCACTCGACCAGATACGCAGTATTTT
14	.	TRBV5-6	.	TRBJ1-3	CASSLKGGENTIYF	TGTGCCAGCAGCCTGAAGGGGGGAGAAAACACCATATATTTT
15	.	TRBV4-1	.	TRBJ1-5	CASSQDRFSNQPQHF	TGCGCCAGCAGCCAAGATCGTTTTAGCAATCAGCCCCAGCATTTT
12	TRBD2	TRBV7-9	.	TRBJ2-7	CASSWEGLEQYF	TGTGCCAGCAGTTGGGAGGGGTTGGAGCAGTACTTC
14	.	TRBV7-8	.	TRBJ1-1	CASRGLVGNTEAFF	TGTGCCAGCAGAGGGCTCGTTGGGAACACTGAAGCTTTCTTT
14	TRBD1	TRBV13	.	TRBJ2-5	CASSLRQGEETQYF	TGTGCCAGCAGCTTGAGACAGGGGGAAGAGACCCAGTACTTC
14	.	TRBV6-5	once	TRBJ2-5	CASSYSINQETQYF	TGTGCCAGCAGTTACTCGATTAATCAAGAGACCCAGTACTTC
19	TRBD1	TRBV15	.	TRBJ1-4	CATSRDPTGGSATNEKLFF	TGTGCCACCAGCAGAGATCCGACAGGGGGGAGTGCAACTAATGAAAAACTGTTTTTT